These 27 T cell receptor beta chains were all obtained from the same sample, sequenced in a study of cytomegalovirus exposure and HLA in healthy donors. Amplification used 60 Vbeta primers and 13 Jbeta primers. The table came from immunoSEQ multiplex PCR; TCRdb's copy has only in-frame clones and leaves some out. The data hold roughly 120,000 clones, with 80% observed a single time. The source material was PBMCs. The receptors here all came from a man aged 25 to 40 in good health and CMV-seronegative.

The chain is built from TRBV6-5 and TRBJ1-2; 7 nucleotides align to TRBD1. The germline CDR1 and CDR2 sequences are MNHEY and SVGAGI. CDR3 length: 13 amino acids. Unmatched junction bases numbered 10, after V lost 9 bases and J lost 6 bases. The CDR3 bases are TGTGCCAGTCAACAGGGGTGGGGGGATGGCTACACCTTC. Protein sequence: CASQQGWGDGYTF.

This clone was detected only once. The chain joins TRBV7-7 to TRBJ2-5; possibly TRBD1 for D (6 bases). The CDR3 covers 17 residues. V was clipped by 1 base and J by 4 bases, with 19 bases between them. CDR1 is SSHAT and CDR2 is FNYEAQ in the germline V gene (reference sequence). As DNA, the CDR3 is TGTGCCAGCAGCTTAGGGGTAGGGGGAGACGTCGGAGAGACCCAGTACTTC. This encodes CASSLGVGGDVGETQYF.

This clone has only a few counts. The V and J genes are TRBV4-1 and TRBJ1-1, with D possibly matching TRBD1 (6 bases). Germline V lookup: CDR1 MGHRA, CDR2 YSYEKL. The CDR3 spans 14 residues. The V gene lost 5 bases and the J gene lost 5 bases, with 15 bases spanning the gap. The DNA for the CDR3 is TGCGCCAGCAGCGCCCGGGGGGGGCAAACTGAAGCTTTCTTT. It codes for CASSARGGQTEAFF.

The CDR3: CASSLGTGAGNTIYF. CDR3 bases: TGTGCCAGCAGCTTAGGGACAGGGGCTGGAAACACCATATATTTT. This chain links TRBV7-2 with TRBJ1-3; TRBD1 aligns across 9 bases. The length of the CDR3 is 15 residues. From germline, CDR1 is SGHTA and CDR2 FQGNSA. V lost 1 base to trimming and J lost 2 bases; unmatched junction nucleotides: 0.

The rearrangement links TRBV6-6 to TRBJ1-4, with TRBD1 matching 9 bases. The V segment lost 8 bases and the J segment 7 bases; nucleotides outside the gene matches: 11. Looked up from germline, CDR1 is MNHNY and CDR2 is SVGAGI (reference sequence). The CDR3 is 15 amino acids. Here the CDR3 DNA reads TGTGCCAGCGCCGACAGGGGGAGGCAAAGTGAAAAACTGTTTTTT. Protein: CASADRGRQSEKLFF.

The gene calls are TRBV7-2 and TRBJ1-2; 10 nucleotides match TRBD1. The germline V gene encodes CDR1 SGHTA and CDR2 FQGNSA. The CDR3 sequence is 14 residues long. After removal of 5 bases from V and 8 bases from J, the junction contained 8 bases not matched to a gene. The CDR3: CASSPRTGGKGYTF. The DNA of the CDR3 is TGTGCCAGCAGCCCACGGACAGGGGGTAAAGGCTACACCTTC. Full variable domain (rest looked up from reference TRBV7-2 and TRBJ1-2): GAGVSQSPSNKVTEKGKDVELRCDPISGHTALYWYRQSLGQGLEFLIYFQGNSAPDKSGLPSDRFSAERTGGSVSTLTIQRTQQEDSAVYLCASSPRTGGKGYTFGSGTRLTVV.

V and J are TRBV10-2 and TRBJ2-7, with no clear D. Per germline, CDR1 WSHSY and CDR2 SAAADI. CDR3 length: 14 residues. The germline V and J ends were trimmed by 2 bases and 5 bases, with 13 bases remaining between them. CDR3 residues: CASSEGRSLNEQYF. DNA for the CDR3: TGCGCCAGCAGTGAGGGTCGATCTCTAAACGAGCAGTACTTC.

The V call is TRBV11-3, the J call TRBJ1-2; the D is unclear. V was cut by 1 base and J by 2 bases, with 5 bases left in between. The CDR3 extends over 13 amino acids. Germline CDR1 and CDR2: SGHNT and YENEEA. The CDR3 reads CASSLGRNYGYTF. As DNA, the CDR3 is TGTGCCAGCAGCTTAGGGAGAAACTATGGCTACACCTTC.

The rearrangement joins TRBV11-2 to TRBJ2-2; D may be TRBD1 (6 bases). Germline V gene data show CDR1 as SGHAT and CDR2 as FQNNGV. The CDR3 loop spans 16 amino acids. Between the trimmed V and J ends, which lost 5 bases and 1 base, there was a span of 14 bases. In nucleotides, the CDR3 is TGTGCCAGCAGCCCATGGAACAGGGTGAACACCGGGGAGCTGTTTTTT. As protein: CASSPWNRVNTGELFF.

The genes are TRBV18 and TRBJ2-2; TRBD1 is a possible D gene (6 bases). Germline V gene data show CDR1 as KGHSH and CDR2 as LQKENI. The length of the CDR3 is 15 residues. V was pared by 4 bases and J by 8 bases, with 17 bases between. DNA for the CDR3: TGTGCCAGCTCACTAAACTCAGGGGCCGCTGGGGAGCTGTTTTTT. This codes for CASSLNSGAAGELFF.

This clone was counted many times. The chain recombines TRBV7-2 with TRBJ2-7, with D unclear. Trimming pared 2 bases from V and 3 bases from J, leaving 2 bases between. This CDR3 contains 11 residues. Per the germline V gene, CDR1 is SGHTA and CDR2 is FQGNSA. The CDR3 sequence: CASSLRYEQYF. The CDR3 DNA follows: TGTGCCAGCAGCTTACGCTACGAGCAGTACTTC.

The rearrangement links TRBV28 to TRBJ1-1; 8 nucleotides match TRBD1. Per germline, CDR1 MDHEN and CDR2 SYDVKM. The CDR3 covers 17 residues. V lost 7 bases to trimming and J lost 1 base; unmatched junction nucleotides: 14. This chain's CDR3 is CASNSAGQGAWNTEAFF. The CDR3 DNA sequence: TGTGCCAGCAATTCGGCGGGCCAGGGGGCGTGGAACACTGAAGCTTTCTTT.

The CDR3 sequence is CASSGTNDPYEQYF. In nucleotides, the CDR3 is TGCGCCAGTTCCGGGACAAATGACCCCTACGAGCAGTACTTC. The chain couples TRBV5-1 to TRBJ2-7; maybe TRBD1 (6 bases). Trimming cost V 8 bases and J 2 bases, with 17 bases left between them. Germline CDR1 is SGHRS and CDR2 is YFSETQ. This CDR3 comprises 14 residues. The full variable domain, in which reference TRBV5-1 and TRBJ2-7 provide the parts outside the CDR3, is KAGVTQTPRYLIKTRGQQVTLSCSPISGHRSVSWYQQTPGQGLQFLFEYFSETQRNKGNFPGRFSGRQFSNSRSEMNVSTLELGDSALYLCASSGTNDPYEQYFGPGTRLTVT.

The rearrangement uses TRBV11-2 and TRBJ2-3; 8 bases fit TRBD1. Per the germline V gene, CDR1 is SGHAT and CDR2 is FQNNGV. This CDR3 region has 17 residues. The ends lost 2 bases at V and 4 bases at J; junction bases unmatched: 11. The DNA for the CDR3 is TGTGCCAGCAGCTTATGGATCTACAGGGGGATGGCAGATACGCAGTATTTT. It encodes CASSLWIYRGMADTQYF.

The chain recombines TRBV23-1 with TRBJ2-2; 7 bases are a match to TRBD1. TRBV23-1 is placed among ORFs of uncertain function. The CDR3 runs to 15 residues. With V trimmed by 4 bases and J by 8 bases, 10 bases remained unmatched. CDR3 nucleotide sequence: TGCGCCAGCAGTCCTACCGGGACAGAGGGGGGGGAGCTGTTTTTT. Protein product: CASSPTGTEGGELFF.

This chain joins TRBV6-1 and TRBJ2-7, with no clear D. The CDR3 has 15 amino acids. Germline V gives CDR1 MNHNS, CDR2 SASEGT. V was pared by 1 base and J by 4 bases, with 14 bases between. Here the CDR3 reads CASSEGAPSVYEQYF. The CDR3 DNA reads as TGTGCCAGCAGTGAAGGGGCCCCATCAGTGTACGAGCAGTACTTC.

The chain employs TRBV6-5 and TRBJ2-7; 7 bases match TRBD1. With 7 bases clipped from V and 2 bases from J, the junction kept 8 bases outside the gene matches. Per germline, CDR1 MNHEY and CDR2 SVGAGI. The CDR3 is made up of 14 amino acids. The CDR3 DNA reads TGTGCCAGCAATTATTACCAGGGGGCCTACGAGCAGTACTTC. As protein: CASNYYQGAYEQYF.

Here the CDR3 DNA reads TGTGCCAGCAGTTTCTCACAGGGAAATCAGCCCCAGCATTTT. This encodes CASSFSQGNQPQHF. This chain uses TRBV27 with TRBJ1-5; possible D gene TRBD1, 6 bases. Germline loops: CDR1 MNHEY, CDR2 SMNVEV (reference sequence). The CDR3 is made up of 14 amino acids. Deletions cut 3 bases from V and 4 bases from J, with 10 bases between.

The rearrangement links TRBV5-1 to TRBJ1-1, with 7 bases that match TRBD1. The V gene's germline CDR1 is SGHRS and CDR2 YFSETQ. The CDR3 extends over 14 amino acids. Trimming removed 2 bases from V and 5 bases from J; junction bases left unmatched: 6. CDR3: CASSLGQEGTEAFF. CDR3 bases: TGCGCCAGCAGCTTAGGACAGGAGGGTACTGAAGCTTTCTTT.

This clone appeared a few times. CDR3 region: CASSTGLARPGELFF. As DNA, the CDR3 is TGTGCCAGCAGCACAGGACTAGCTCGCCCCGGGGAGCTGTTTTTT. The gene calls are TRBV7-2 and TRBJ2-2; 8 bases are a match to TRBD2. In germline, CDR1 is SGHTA, CDR2 FQGNSA. The J segment lost 6 bases and the V segment lost 5 bases, leaving 8 bases of the junction unmatched. CDR3 size: 15 residues.

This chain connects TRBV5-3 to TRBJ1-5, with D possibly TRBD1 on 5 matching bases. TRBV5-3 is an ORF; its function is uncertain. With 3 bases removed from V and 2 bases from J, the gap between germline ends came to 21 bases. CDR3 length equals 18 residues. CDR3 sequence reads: CARSYPCGGKLGNQPQHF. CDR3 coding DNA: TGTGCCAGAAGCTATCCATGTGGGGGGAAATTAGGCAATCAGCCCCAGCATTTT.

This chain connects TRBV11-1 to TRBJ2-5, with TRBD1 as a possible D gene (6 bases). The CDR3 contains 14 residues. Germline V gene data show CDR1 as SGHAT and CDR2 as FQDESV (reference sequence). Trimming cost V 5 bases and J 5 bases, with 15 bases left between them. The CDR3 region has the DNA TGTGCCAGCAGCCCCCAGGGGTGGGGGGAGACCCAGTACTTC. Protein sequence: CASSPQGWGETQYF.

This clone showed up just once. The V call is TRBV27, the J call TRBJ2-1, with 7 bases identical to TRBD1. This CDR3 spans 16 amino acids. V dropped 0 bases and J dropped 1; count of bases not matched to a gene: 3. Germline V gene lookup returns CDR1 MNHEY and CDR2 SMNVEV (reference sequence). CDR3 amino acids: CASSLSPTGSYNEQFF. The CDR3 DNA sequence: TGTGCCAGCAGTTTATCCCCGACAGGGTCCTACAATGAGCAGTTCTTC.

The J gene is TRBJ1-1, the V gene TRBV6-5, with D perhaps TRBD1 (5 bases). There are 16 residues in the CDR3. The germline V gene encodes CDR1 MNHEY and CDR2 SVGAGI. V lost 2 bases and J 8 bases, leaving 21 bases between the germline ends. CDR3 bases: TGTGCCAGCAGTTACAGCCCGACAGACGCCCGCCTCGAAGCTTTCTTT. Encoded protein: CASSYSPTDARLEAFF.

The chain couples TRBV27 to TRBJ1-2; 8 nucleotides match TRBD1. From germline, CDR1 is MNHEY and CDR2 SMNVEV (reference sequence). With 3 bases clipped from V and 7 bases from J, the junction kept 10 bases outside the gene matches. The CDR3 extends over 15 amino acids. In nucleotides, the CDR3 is TGTGCCAGCAGTTTCCAAGCCCAGGGGGCAGGTGGCTACACCTTC. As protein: CASSFQAQGAGGYTF.

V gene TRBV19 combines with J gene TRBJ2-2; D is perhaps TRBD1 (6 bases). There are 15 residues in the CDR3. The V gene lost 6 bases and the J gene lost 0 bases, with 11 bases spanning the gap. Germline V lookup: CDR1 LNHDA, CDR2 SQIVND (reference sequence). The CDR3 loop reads CASSLRGTNTGELFF. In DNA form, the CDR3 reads TGTGCCAGTAGCCTAAGGGGGACGAACACCGGGGAGCTGTTTTTT.

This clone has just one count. For the CDR3, the DNA is TGTGCCAGTAGGTCCCCCGGGACAGGGGGCTACAATGAGCAGTTCTTC. Translation: CASRSPGTGGYNEQFF. This chain joins TRBV19 and TRBJ2-1; 11 bases line up with TRBD1. This CDR3 comprises 16 residues. The germline V gene encodes CDR1 LNHDA and CDR2 SQIVND (reference sequence). Unmatched junction bases numbered 7, after V lost 6 bases and J lost 3 bases.